Below are 28 T cell receptor beta chains sequenced from a single sample in a study of blood T cells in healthy people across ages (dated by TCRdb to the mid-2010s). Libraries were made using 5' RACE. The run used an Illumina HiSeq 2500. A second PCR of about 6 to 11 cycles was performed with a sample-barcoded 5' primer and a J-beta primer mix. Starting from the raw public reads, TCRdb applied fastp trimming at Q25, assembled clones with MiXCR and retained in-frame beta chains. All rows with the same CDR3 protein become a single entry with the most common DNA and genes. The sample table contains around 1.5 million distinct CDR3 sequences; only one count was recorded for around 42% of them. Roughly 7.7% of the sample belongs to the ten largest clones. The sequenced material came from blood. The receptors were sampled from a woman aged 18-30 years in good health.

CDR3 sequence reads: CAWQLGGVAEQFF. For the CDR3, the DNA is TGTGCCTGGCAATTAGGGGGGGTGGCTGAGCAGTTCTTC. The chain recombines TRBV30 with TRBJ2-1, with a tentative D call TRBD2 (7 bases). The CDR3 covers 13 residues. Trimming took 5 bases from V and 9 from J, leaving 17 bases between them. CDR1 and CDR2 from the germline V gene are GTSNPN and SVGIG (reference sequence).

The V call is TRBV5-1, the J call TRBJ2-1; D is unresolved. Germline-derived CDR1 and CDR2 are SGHRS and YFSETQ. The CDR3 consists of 15 residues. V lost 0 bases and J lost 7, with 14 bases in between. The CDR3 DNA sequence: TGCGCCAGCAGCTTGGCCGGTTCTCCTACAAATGAGCAGTTCTTC. Encoded protein: CASSLAGSPTNEQFF. Filled out from reference TRBV5-1 and TRBJ2-1, the complete variable domain reads KAGVTQTPRYLIKTRGQQVTLSCSPISGHRSVSWYQQTPGQGLQFLFEYFSETQRNKGNFPGRFSGRQFSNSRSEMNVSTLELGDSALYLCASSLAGSPTNEQFFGPGTRLTVL.

The V gene is TRBV2, the J gene TRBJ1-2; possible D gene TRBD1, 5 bases. Looked up from germline, CDR1 is SNHLY and CDR2 is FYNNEI. Trimming removed 7 bases at V and 6 bases at J, with 15 bases between. This CDR3 has 13 amino acids. The CDR3 bases are TGTGCCAGCAAAGAGGCAGGGAATAATGGCTACACCTTC. Its protein product is CASKEAGNNGYTF.

In its sample, this clonotype was seen a few times. This chain joins TRBV4-2 and TRBJ2-7; 11 bases map to TRBD2. The V gene's germline CDR1 is LGHNA and CDR2 YNFKEQ. The J segment lost 5 bases and the V segment lost 6 bases, leaving 9 bases of the junction unmatched. The CDR3 loop spans 15 amino acids. The CDR3 protein is CASSRETSGINEQYF. In DNA, the CDR3 is TGTGCCAGCAGTCGAGAGACTAGCGGGATCAACGAGCAGTACTTC.

This clonotype has more than one count but fewer than ten. The gene calls are TRBV12-3 or TRBV12-4 and TRBJ2-7; D is undetermined. V lost 4 bases and J 9 bases, leaving 10 bases between the germline ends. This CDR3 contains 11 residues. The CDR3 region has the DNA TGTGCCAGCAGTTCTTCAAAGGGGCAGTACTTC. This codes for CASSSSKGQYF.

The chain is built from TRBV12-3 or TRBV12-4 and TRBJ2-7; the D is unclear. The CDR3 spans 13 residues. Trimming took 5 bases from V and 2 from J, leaving 10 bases between them. The DNA of the CDR3 is TGTGCCAGCAGTCCGCGAATACCCTACGAGCAGTACTTC. Protein sequence: CASSPRIPYEQYF.

The V and J genes are TRBV3-1 and TRBJ2-7, with a tentative D call TRBD1 (5 bases). Germline loops: CDR1 LGHDT, CDR2 YNNKEL (reference sequence). The CDR3 spans 16 residues. V was shortened by 2 bases and J by 3 bases, with 17 bases between the two germline ends. CDR3: CASSQKVGVWLYEQYF. CDR3 DNA sequence: TGTGCCAGCAGCCAAAAAGTAGGGGTATGGCTCTACGAGCAGTACTTC.

This clonotype has more than one count but fewer than ten. Sequence at one end of the junction differs from germline and may be a read error. The chain has TRBV3-1 and TRBJ2-1; a possible D gene is TRBD2 (5 bases). Germline CDR1 and CDR2: LGHDT and YNNKEL (reference sequence). The CDR3 consists of 13 residues. CDR3 nucleotides: TGTGCCAGCACCCAACTAGATGAGAACGAGCAGTTCTTC. It codes for CASTQLDENEQFF.

This clonotype was seen only a few times. CDR3 DNA: TGCAGTGCTAGAGATGTGGAGGGTGGGGAGACCCAGTACTTC. It encodes CSARDVEGGETQYF. This chain joins TRBV20-1 and TRBJ2-5, with D possibly being TRBD2 (6 bases). The V gene's germline CDR1 is DFQATT and CDR2 SNEGSKA (reference sequence). The CDR3 totals 14 residues. V was clipped by 0 bases and J by 5 bases, with 13 bases between them.

J is TRBJ2-5 and V is TRBV5-1, with D possibly being TRBD2 (6 bases). The V and J ends lost 2 bases and 6 bases respectively, with 17 bases between them. Germline V CDR1 and CDR2: SGHRS, YFSETQ. The CDR3 has 15 residues. The CDR3 loop is CASSFSSGGGQTQYF. The CDR3 DNA reads TGCGCCAGCAGCTTCTCTTCCGGCGGAGGGCAGACCCAGTACTTC.

This rearrangement joins TRBV5-1 to TRBJ2-1; 9 nucleotides line up with TRBD1. V was pared by 4 bases and J by 5 bases, with 7 bases of the junction left unmatched. This CDR3 has 15 residues. Germline V gives CDR1 SGHRS, CDR2 YFSETQ. The CDR3 DNA reads TGCGCCAGCAGCCCCTGGACAGGGGAGGACAATGAGCAGTTCTTC. It is translated as CASSPWTGEDNEQFF.

The rearrangement joins TRBV12-3 or TRBV12-4 to TRBJ2-7; 9 bases agree with TRBD2. Unmatched junction bases numbered 6, after V lost 1 base and J lost 5 bases. The CDR3 has 15 residues. CDR3 sequence: CASSLGREGAHEQYF. CDR3 bases: TGTGCCAGCAGTTTAGGGCGGGAGGGGGCCCACGAGCAGTACTTC.

This chain links TRBV28 with TRBJ2-7; D remains ambiguous. Germline V gene data show CDR1 as MDHEN and CDR2 as SYDVKM. The CDR3 totals 15 residues. The V gene lost 5 bases and the J gene lost 7 bases, with 21 bases spanning the gap. This chain's CDR3 is CASSTTLGSVGEQYF. The CDR3 DNA follows: TGTGCCAGCAGTACAACCTTAGGGTCTGTGGGGGAGCAGTACTTC.

This clonotype has a handful of counts. The gene calls are TRBV2 and TRBJ2-5; D uncertain. Trimming left V 6 bases short and J 0 bases short, with 11 bases between. Germline loops: CDR1 SNHLY, CDR2 FYNNEI. The CDR3 sequence is 14 residues long. CDR3 DNA sequence: TGTGCCAGCAGGAGAAGACAAGACCAAGAGACCCAGTACTTC. This sequence encodes CASRRRQDQETQYF.

The chain carries TRBV12-3 or TRBV12-4 and TRBJ2-3; D may be TRBD2 (5 bases). V was shortened by 7 bases and J by 0 bases, with 11 bases between the two germline ends. The CDR3 loop spans 14 amino acids. CDR3 region: CASNEGLSTDTQYF. DNA for the CDR3: TGTGCCAGCAATGAGGGTCTGAGCACAGATACGCAGTATTTT.

This clonotype came up once. J is TRBJ1-4 and V is TRBV30; possible D gene TRBD1, 6 bases. The CDR3 spans 15 residues. Germline V lookup: CDR1 GTSNPN, CDR2 SVGIG (reference sequence). V was trimmed by 2 bases and J by 5 bases, leaving 15 bases between them. CDR3 protein: CAWSSHGQLNEKLFF. The CDR3 nucleotides are TGTGCCTGGAGTTCCCACGGACAGCTAAATGAAAAACTGTTTTTT.

The V gene is TRBV7-3, the J gene TRBJ1-1, with D unresolved. CDR1 SGHTA and CDR2 FQGTGA come from the germline V gene. V was shortened by 2 bases and J by 4 bases, with 14 bases between the two germline ends. CDR3 length equals 15 residues. CDR3 sequence: CASSLSGRRGTEAFF. The CDR3 bases are TGTGCCAGCAGCTTATCCGGTCGGCGGGGCACTGAAGCTTTCTTT.

The chain is built from TRBV20-1 and TRBJ2-3; 11 nucleotides line up with TRBD2. V shed 4 bases and J 6 bases; nucleotides not matched to a gene: 9. CDR3 size: 15 residues. Germline V gene data show CDR1 as DFQATT and CDR2 as SNEGSKA (reference sequence). Here the CDR3 DNA reads TGCAGTGCTAAAAGACTAGCGGGGATCTTTGATACGCAGTATTTT. Translated, it gives CSAKRLAGIFDTQYF.

The chain links TRBV12-3 or TRBV12-4 to TRBJ2-1; D is unclear. V lost 3 bases, J lost 0 bases, and 15 bases lay in between. The CDR3 covers 17 residues. CDR3 bases: TGTGCCAGCAGTTTTGCGAGGACCGATCCCTCCTACAATGAGCAGTTCTTC. Protein product: CASSFARTDPSYNEQFF.

This chain connects TRBV25-1 to TRBJ1-1; D uncertain. With 6 bases removed from V and 9 bases from J, the gap between germline ends came to 14 bases. The CDR3 extends over 12 amino acids. From germline, CDR1 is MGHDK and CDR2 SYGVNS. CDR3 DNA: TGTGCCAGCAGGCGGATGAAGGGCAAAGCTTTCTTT. It specifies CASRRMKGKAFF.

The genes are TRBV3-1 and TRBJ1-2; 7 bases agree with TRBD1. The J segment lost 8 bases and the V segment lost 3 bases, leaving 15 bases of the junction unmatched. Germline V gives CDR1 LGHDT, CDR2 YNNKEL (reference sequence). This CDR3 has 16 residues. CDR3 residues: CASSQNGGTGTEGYTF. The CDR3 DNA sequence: TGTGCCAGCAGCCAGAATGGCGGAACAGGGACAGAGGGCTACACCTTC.

The chain is built from TRBV3-1 and TRBJ1-2, with TRBD1 as a possible D gene (6 bases). This CDR3 is 14 amino acids long. Deletions cut 4 bases from V and 7 bases from J, with 16 bases between. The germline V gene has CDR1 LGHDT and CDR2 YNNKEL (reference sequence). In nucleotides, the CDR3 is TGTGCCAGCAGCCTAGGACAGAGAGCGAGTGGCTACACCTTC. It specifies CASSLGQRASGYTF.

The V gene is TRBV7-9, the J gene TRBJ2-3; weak D call: TRBD2 (6 bases). This CDR3 contains 16 residues. Looked up from germline, CDR1 is SEHNR and CDR2 is FQNEAQ (reference sequence). V dropped 5 bases and J dropped 1 base, with 16 bases sitting between them. The DNA for the CDR3 is TGTGCCAGCAGCCCCTTGCTGGGACTGGGCACAGATACGCAGTATTTT. This sequence encodes CASSPLLGLGTDTQYF.

This clonotype was seen a handful of times. The rearrangement links TRBV7-9 to TRBJ1-1; D is uncertain. Germline V gene lookup returns CDR1 SEHNR and CDR2 FQNEAQ (reference sequence). CDR3 length equals 13 residues. Between the trimmed V and J ends, which lost 0 bases and 6 bases, there was a span of 8 bases. The CDR3 region has the DNA TGTGCCAGCAGCTTAGCGGCAGAACCTGAAGCTTTCTTT. Translated, it gives CASSLAAEPEAFF.

The chain joins TRBV6-5 to TRBJ2-1; D might be TRBD1 or TRBD2, each matching 5 bases. Trimming took 2 bases from V and 2 from J, leaving 10 bases between them. Germline V lookup: CDR1 MNHEY, CDR2 SVGAGI. There are 15 residues in the CDR3. The CDR3 DNA reads as TGTGCCAGCAGTTACGAGGGGAACCCCTACAATGAGCAGTTCTTC. It codes for CASSYEGNPYNEQFF.

This clonotype was observed a handful of times. The V and J genes are TRBV21-1 and TRBJ2-3; TRBD2, as called in the table, went unchecked against the DNA. TRBV21-1 is a pseudogene segment. There are 17 residues in the CDR3. CDR3 loop: CASSKAGTSGRTDTQYF. In DNA, the CDR3 is TGTGCCAGCAGCAAAGCAGGGACTAGCGGGAGAACAGATACGCAGTATTTT.

The chain uses TRBV20-1 and TRBJ1-2; D remains unclear. Trimming cost V 4 bases and J 6 bases, with 12 bases left between them. The CDR3 spans 12 residues. In germline, CDR1 is DFQATT, CDR2 SNEGSKA (reference sequence). The CDR3: CSANPVENGYTF. CDR3 in DNA: TGCAGTGCTAACCCCGTGGAGAATGGCTACACCTTC.

This clonotype was counted a few times. The chain employs TRBV29-1 and TRBJ2-3, with 8 bases identical to TRBD2. Germline V lookup: CDR1 SQVTM, CDR2 ANQGSEA. The CDR3 has 14 amino acids. V lost 3 bases, J lost 3 bases, and 5 bases stayed unmatched. CDR3 sequence reads: CSVEPAGVTDTQYF. In DNA, the CDR3 is TGCAGCGTTGAGCCAGCGGGGGTAACAGATACGCAGTATTTT.